The subject of this entry is one TCR beta chain. CDR1 and CDR2 from the germline V gene are GTSNPN and SVGIG (reference sequence). V shed 1 base, J shed 5 bases, and the junction held 6 bases outside the gene matches. The CDR3 contains 14 residues. This entry is derived from a study of shared clonotypes between healthy human individuals. Only in-frame clones appear in the TCRdb table, and some are missing; sequencing was by immunoSEQ multiplex PCR. The table shows about 92,000 clones, with roughly half occurring only once. Healthy HIV-negative adults with no recent acute infections or vaccinations were recruited as donors.

The specimen was PBMCs. The sequence was obtained from a woman aged 40 to 55 in good health. Some clones in this sample may be carry-over from other donors' samples. The chain uses TRBV30 and TRBJ2-3; TRBD1 aligns across 7 bases. CDR3 in DNA: TGTGCCTGGAGTGGGTCAGGGGGAGAAGATACGCAGTATTTT. This translates into CAWSGSGGEDTQYF.